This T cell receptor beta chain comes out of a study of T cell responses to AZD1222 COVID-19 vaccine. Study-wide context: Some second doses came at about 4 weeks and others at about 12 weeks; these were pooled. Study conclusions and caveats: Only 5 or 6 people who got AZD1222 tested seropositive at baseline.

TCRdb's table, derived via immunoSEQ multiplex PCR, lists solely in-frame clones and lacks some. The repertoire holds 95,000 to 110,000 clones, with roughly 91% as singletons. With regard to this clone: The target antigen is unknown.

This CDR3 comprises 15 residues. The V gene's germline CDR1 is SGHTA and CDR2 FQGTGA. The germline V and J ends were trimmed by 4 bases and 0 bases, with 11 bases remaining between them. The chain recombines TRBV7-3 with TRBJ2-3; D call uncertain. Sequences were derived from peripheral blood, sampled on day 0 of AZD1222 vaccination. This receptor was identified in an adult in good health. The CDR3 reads CASSYYQGSTDTQYF. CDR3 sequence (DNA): TGTGCCAGCAGCTACTATCAAGGGAGCACAGATACGCAGTATTTT.